Listed below are T cell receptor beta chains from one sample, sequenced in a study of OX40 agonist ivuxolimab in advanced cancers. This table comes from immunoSEQ multiplex PCR, and its TCRdb copy is limited to in-frame clones, with some not included. The repertoire holds tens of thousands of clones, with roughly nine tenths as singletons. Sequences were derived from CD4+ or CD8+ T cells sorted from blood, sampled in a trial of the OX40 agonist ivuxolimab. The receptor set was obtained from an adult with an advanced solid tumor such as melanoma, head and neck, liver or kidney cancer. The CDR3 runs from the conserved cysteine through the conserved F or W. Fields, in order: V gene, J gene, D gene, clone size, CDR3 DNA, CDR3 protein. D genes are given only for firm matches. Not all rows give a size; the values are once, few, many and, for expanded clones, a class.

>TRBV7-2|TRBJ1-2|.|few
TGTGCCAGCAGCTTAGCGGTTGCGGTCGGCTACACCTTC
CASSLAVAVGYTF
>TRBV29-1|TRBJ1-4|TRBD1|.
TGCAGCGTTTCTACAGGGGGCGTAGAAGAAAAACTGTTTTTT
CSVSTGGVEEKLFF
>TRBV7-9|TRBJ2-3|.|once
TGTGCCAGCAGCTCAACAGGGGATACGCAGTATTTT
CASSSTGDTQYF
>TRBV20-1|TRBJ2-7|.|.
TGCAGTGCTAGAGACGGGAACGAGCAGTACTTC
CSARDGNEQYF
>TRBV30|TRBJ2-2|.|.
TGTGCCTGGAAGGACACCGGGGAGCTGTTTTTT
CAWKDTGELFF
>TRBV14|TRBJ2-7|TRBD1|.
TGTGCCAGCAGCCAAGGGGTATACAGGGGCTCCTACGAGCAGTACTTC
CASSQGVYRGSYEQYF
>TRBV6-6|TRBJ1-1|.|.
TGTGCCAGCAGTCAGGAGTTTGAAGCTTTCTTT
CASSQEFEAFF
>TRBV6-1|TRBJ2-2|TRBD1|once
TGTGCCAGCGGTGGGACAGGGCCGAGTGGGACCGGGGAGCTGTTTTTT
CASGGTGPSGTGELFF
>TRBV5-5|TRBJ1-4|.|.
TGTGCCAGCAGCTTGGCAGGGACGGATCGAAGGGAAAAACTGTTTTTT
CASSLAGTDRREKLFF
>TRBV6-5|TRBJ1-1|.|.
TGTGCCAGCAGTTACTTGGACACGAACACTGAAGCTTTCTTT
CASSYLDTNTEAFF
>TRBV2|TRBJ2-7|TRBD1|.
TGTGCCAGCGTTGCAGGACAGGGTAACTACGAGCAGTACTTC
CASVAGQGNYEQYF